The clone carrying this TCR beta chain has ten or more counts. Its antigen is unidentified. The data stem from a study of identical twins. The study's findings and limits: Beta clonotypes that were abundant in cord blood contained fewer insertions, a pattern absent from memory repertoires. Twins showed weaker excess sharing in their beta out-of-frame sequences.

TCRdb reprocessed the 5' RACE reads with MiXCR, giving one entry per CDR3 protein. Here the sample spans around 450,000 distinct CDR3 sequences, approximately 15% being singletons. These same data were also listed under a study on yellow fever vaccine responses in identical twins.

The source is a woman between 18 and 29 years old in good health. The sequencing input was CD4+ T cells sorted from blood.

The CDR3: CASSPSRSTDTQYF. The CDR3 region has the DNA TGTGCCAGCAGCCCAAGTCGGAGCACAGATACGCAGTATTTT. The J gene is TRBJ2-3, the V gene TRBV5-5; D unresolved. CDR3 size: 14 residues. Germline V gene data show CDR1 as SGHKS and CDR2 as YYEKEE (reference sequence). Trimming left V 4 bases short and J 0 bases short, with 9 bases between.